This TCR beta chain was sequenced for a study of shared clonotypes between healthy human individuals. The protocol was immunoSEQ multiplex PCR, while the TCRdb copy is restricted to in-frame clones and leaves out a portion. Of millions of clones in the sample, 90% to 95% were seen once. Germline trimming cut 6 bases from V and 8 bases from J; bases unmatched to any gene: 9. Germline V gene sequence: CDR1 MNHEY, CDR2 SMNVEV (reference sequence). The CDR3 covers 14 residues. The V call is TRBV27, the J call TRBJ1-4; 7 nucleotides align to TRBD1. Material for sequencing was naive CD4+ T cells from PBMCs. Subset of the sample: CD45RA+ positively selected. The clonotype comes from a man aged 18 to 30 in good health. Some clones in this sample may be carry-over from other donors' samples. In DNA form, the CDR3 reads TGTGCCAGCAGCCTACAGGGGAAGGGGGAAAAACTGTTTTTT. Amino acid sequence: CASSLQGKGEKLFF.